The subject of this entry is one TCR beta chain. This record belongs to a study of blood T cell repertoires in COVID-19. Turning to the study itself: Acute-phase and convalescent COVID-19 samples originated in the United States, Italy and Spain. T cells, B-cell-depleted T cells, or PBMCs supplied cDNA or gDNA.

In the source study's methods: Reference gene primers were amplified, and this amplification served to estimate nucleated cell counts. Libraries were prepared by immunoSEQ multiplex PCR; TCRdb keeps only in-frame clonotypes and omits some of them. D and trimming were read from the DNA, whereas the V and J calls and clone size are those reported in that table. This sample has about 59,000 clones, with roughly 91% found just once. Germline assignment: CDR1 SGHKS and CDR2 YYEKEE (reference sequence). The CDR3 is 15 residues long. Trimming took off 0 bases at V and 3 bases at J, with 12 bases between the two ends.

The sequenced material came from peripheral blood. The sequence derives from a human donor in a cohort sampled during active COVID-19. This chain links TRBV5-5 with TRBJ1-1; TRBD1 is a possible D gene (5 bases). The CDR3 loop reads CASSLGGTLDTEAFF. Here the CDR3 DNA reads TGTGCCAGCAGCTTGGGCGGGACGTTGGACACTGAAGCTTTCTTT.